This TCR beta chain was profiled in a study of CD8+ T cells in alopecia areata. Overall study: Percentage of affected scalp area was the basis on which treated patients' severity was scored. Overall study results and limits: In scalp and blood, many expanded lesional clones persisted during tofacitinib. Among the top 100, expanded CD8+ clones were significantly decreased by tofacitinib, as was scalp clonality.

The treatment denotes: oral pan-JAK inhibitor, 5-10 mg twice daily. PBMCs provided sorted CD4+ and CD8+ T cells. About this clone itself: What it binds is unknown.

The V and J ends lost 5 bases and 2 bases, in that order; junction bases with no gene match: 6. Germline CDR1 MDHEN, CDR2 SYDVKM. This CDR3 contains 16 residues. Sequencing used cDNA as its template, made by extracting RNA and reverse transcribing it. TCRdb's copy holds only in-frame clones and misses some; the assay was immunoSEQ multiplex PCR. The table shows 150,000 to 200,000 clones, with more than 55% occurring only once. This chain connects TRBV28 to TRBJ1-6, with 7 bases identical to TRBD1. This clonotype was obtained from a human donor with alopecia areata. Sequenced here: CD4+ T cells sorted from blood, sampled around week 50, from a patient treated with tofacitinib. Here the CDR3 DNA reads TGTGCCAGCAGTGGGACCAGGGGGGCCTATAATTCACCCCTCCACTTT. Translation gives CASSGTRGAYNSPLHF.